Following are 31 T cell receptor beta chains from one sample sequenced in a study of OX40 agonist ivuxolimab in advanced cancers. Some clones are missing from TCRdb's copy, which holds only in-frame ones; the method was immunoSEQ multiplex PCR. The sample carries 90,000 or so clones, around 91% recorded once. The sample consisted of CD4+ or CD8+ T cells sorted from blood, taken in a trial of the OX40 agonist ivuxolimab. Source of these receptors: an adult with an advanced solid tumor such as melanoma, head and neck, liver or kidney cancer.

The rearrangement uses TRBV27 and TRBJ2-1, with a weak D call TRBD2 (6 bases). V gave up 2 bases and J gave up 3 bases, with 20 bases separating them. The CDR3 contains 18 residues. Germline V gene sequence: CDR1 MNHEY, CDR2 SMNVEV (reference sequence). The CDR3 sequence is CASSLRRAGRGIYNEQFF. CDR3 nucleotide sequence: TGTGCCAGCAGTTTACGCCGCGCTGGGCGCGGGATCTACAATGAGCAGTTCTTC.

CDR3 amino acids: CASSEGRGSYEQYF. CDR3 sequence (DNA): TGTGCCAGCAGTGAAGGCCGCGGATCCTACGAGCAGTACTTC. V is TRBV2 and J is TRBJ2-7; D is unclear. Germline values: CDR1 SNHLY, CDR2 FYNNEI. The CDR3 spans 14 residues. Trimming left V 1 base short and J 1 base short, with 8 bases between. Drawing the rest from reference TRBV2 and TRBJ2-7, the complete variable domain is EPEVTQTPSHQVTQMGQEVILRCVPISNHLYFYWYRQILGQKVEFLVSFYNNEISEKSEIFDDQFSVERPDGSNFTLKIRSTKLEDSAMYFCASSEGRGSYEQYFGPGTRLTVT.

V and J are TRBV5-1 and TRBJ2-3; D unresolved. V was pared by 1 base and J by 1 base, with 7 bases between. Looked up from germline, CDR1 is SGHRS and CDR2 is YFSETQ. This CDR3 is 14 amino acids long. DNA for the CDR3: TGCGCCAGCAGCTTGCGGGCGGGCACAGATACGCAGTATTTT. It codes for CASSLRAGTDTQYF.

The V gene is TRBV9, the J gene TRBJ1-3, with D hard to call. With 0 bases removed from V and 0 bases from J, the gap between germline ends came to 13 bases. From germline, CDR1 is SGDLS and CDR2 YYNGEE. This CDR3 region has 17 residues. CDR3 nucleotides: TGTGCCAGCAGCGTAGAGGGAGTCTTTTTCTCTGGAAACACCATATATTTT. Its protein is CASSVEGVFFSGNTIYF. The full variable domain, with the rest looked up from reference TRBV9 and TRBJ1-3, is DSGVTQTPKHLITATGQRVTLRCSPRSGDLSVYWYQQSLDQGLQFLIQYYNGEERAKGNILERFSAQQFPDLHSELNLSSLELGDSALYFCASSVEGVFFSGNTIYFGEGSWLTVV.

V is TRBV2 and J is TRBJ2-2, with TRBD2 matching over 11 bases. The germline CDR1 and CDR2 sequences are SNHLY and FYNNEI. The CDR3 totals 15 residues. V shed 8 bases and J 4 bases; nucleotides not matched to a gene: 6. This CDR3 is CASVLAGGSTGELFF. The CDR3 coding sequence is TGTGCCAGCGTGCTAGCGGGAGGTTCCACCGGGGAGCTGTTTTTT.

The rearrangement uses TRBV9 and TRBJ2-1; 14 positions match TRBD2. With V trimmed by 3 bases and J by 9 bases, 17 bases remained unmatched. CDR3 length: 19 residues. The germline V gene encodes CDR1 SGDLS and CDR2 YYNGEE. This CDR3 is CASSGRLTSGRGPIGEQFF. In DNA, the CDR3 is TGTGCCAGCAGCGGACGGTTGACTAGCGGGAGGGGCCCTATAGGTGAGCAGTTCTTC.

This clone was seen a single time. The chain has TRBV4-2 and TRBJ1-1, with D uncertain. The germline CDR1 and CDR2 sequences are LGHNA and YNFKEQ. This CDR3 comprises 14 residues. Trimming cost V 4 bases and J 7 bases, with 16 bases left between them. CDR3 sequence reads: CASSPPWVAREAFF. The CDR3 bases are TGTGCCAGCAGCCCTCCGTGGGTTGCTCGTGAAGCTTTCTTT.

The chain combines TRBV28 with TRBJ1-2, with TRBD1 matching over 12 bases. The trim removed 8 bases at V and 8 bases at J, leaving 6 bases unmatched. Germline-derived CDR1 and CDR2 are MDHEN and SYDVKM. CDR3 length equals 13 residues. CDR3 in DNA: TGTGCCAGCCATAGGGACAGGGGGCAGGGCTACACCTTC. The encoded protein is CASHRDRGQGYTF.

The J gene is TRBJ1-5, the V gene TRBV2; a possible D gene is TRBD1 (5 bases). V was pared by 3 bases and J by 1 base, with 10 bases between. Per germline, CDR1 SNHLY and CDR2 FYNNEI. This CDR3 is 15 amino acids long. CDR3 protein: CASSEAGWSNQPQHF. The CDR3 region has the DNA TGTGCCAGCAGTGAGGCAGGGTGGAGCAATCAGCCCCAGCATTTT.

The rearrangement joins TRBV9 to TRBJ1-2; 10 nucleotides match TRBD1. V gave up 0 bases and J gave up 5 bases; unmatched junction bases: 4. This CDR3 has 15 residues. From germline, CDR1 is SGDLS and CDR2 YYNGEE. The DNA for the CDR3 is TGTGCCAGCAGCGTAGCGACAGGGGGCGGGTATGGCTACACCTTC. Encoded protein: CASSVATGGGYGYTF.

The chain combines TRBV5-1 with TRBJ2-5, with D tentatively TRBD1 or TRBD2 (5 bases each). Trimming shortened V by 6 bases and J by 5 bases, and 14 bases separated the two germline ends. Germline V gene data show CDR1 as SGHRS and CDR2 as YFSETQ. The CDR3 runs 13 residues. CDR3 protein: CASNGEGWETQYF. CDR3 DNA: TGCGCCAGCAATGGTGAGGGGTGGGAGACCCAGTACTTC.

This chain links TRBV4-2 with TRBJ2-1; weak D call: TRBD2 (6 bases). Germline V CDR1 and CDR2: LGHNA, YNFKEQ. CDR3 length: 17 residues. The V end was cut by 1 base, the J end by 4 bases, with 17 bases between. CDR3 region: CASSQVRTLATYNEQFF. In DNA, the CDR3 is TGTGCCAGCAGCCAAGTGAGAACTCTAGCGACTTACAATGAGCAGTTCTTC.

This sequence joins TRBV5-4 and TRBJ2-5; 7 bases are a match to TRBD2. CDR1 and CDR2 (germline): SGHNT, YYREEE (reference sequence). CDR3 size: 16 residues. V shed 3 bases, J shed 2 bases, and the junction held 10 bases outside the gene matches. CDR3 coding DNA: TGTGCCAGCAGCTCCCTGGGAGGGCCAGCTCAAGAGACCCAGTACTTC. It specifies CASSSLGGPAQETQYF.

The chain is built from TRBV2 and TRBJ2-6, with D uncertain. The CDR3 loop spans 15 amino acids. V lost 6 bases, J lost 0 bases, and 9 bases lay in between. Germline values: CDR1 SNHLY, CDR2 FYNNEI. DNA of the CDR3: TGTGCCAGCAGAGGACCAGACTCTGGGGCCAACGTCCTGACTTTC. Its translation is CASRGPDSGANVLTF.

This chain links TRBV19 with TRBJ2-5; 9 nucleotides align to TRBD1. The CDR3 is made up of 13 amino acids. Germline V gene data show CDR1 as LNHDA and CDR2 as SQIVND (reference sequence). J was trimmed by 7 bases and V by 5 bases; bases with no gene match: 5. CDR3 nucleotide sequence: TGTGCCAGTAGTGGGGACAGGGAGGCGACCCAGTACTTC. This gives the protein CASSGDREATQYF. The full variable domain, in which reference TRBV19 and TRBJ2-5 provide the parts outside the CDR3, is DGGITQSPKYLFRKEGQNVTLSCEQNLNHDAMYWYRQDPGQGLRLIYYSQIVNDFQKGDIAEGYSVSREKKESFPLTVTSAQKNPTAFYLCASSGDREATQYFGPGTRLLVL.

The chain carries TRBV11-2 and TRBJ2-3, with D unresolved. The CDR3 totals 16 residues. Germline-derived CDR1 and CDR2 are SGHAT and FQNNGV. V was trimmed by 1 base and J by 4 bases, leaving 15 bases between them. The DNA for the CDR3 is TGTGCCAGCAGCTTAGGTGTGGCAGTAGACGCAGATACGCAGTATTTT. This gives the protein CASSLGVAVDADTQYF.

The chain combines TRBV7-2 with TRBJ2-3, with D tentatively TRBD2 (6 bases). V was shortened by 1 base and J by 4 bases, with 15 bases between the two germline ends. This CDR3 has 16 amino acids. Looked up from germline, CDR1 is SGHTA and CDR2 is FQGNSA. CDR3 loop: CASSLVSPGAADTQYF. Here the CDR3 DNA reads TGTGCCAGCAGCTTAGTATCACCGGGAGCAGCAGATACGCAGTATTTT.

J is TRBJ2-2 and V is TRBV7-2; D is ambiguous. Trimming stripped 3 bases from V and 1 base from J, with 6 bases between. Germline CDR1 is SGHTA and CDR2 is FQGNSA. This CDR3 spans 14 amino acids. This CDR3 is CASSLDGNTGELFF. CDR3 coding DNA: TGTGCCAGCAGCTTGGACGGGAACACCGGGGAGCTGTTTTTT.

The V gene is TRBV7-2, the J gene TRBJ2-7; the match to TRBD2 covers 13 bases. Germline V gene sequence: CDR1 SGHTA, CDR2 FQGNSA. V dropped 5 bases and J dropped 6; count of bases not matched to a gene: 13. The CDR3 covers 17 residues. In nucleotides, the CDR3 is TGTGCCAGCAGCCCCAGCGGCGGACTAGCGGGAGTCGGCGAGCAGTACTTC. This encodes CASSPSGGLAGVGEQYF.

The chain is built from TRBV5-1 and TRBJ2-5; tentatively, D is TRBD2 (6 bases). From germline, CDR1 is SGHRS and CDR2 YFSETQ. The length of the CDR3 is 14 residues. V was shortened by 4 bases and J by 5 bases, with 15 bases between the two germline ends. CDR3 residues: CASSPGLVLETQYF. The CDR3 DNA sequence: TGCGCCAGCAGCCCGGGACTTGTCCTGGAGACCCAGTACTTC.

The CDR3 reads CASSPGDQPQHF. The CDR3 nucleotides are TGTGCCAGCAGCCCAGGGGATCAGCCCCAGCATTTT. V gene TRBV27 combines with J gene TRBJ1-5; D perhaps matches TRBD1 (6 bases). CDR3 length: 12 amino acids. V dropped 6 bases and J dropped 5 bases, with 8 bases sitting between them. From germline, CDR1 is MNHEY and CDR2 SMNVEV (reference sequence).

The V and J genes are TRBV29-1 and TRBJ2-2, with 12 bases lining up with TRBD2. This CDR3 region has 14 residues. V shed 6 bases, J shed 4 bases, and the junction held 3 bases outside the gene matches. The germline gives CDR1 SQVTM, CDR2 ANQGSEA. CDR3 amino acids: CSVRTSGTTGELFF. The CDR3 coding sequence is TGCAGCGTCCGGACTAGCGGGACCACCGGGGAGCTGTTTTTT.

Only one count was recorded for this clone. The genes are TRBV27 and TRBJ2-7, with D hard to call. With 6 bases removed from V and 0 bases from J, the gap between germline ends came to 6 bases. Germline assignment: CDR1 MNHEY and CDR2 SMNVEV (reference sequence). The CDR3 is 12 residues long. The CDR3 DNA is TGTGCCAGCAGCCGGACCTCCTACGAGCAGTACTTC. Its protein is CASSRTSYEQYF.

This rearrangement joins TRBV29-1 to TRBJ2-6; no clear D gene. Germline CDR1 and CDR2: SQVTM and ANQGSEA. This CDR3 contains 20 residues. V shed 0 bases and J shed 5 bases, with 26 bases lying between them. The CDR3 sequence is CSVEDPREVGIMFWANVLTF. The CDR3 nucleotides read TGCAGCGTTGAAGATCCAAGGGAAGTAGGGATTATGTTCTGGGCCAACGTCCTGACTTTC.

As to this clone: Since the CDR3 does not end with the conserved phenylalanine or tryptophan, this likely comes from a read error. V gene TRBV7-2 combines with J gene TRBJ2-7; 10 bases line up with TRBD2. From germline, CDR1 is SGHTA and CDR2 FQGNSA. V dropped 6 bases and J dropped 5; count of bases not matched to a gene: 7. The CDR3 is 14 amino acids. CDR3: CASRSGTSAHEQYL. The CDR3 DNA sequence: TGTGCCAGCAGATCCGGGACTAGCGCCCACGAGCAGTACCTC.

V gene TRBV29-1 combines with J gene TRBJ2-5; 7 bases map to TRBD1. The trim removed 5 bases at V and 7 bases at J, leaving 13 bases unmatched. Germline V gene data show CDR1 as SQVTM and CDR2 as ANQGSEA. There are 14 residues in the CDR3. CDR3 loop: CSVLLGTVFWTQYF. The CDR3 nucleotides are TGCAGCGTTCTCCTTGGGACAGTGTTTTGGACCCAGTACTTC.

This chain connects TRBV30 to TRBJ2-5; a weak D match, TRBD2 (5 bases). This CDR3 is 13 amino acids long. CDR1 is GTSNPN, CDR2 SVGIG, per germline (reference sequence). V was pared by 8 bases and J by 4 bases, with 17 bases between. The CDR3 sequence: CASHYARGETQYF. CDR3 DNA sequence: TGTGCCAGCCACTACGCTCGGGGAGAGACCCAGTACTTC.

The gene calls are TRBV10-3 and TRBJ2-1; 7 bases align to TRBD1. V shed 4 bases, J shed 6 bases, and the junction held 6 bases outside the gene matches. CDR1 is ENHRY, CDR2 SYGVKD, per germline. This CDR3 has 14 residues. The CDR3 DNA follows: TGTGCCATCAGTGCCGCACAGGGGAGCAATGAGCAGTTCTTC. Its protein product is CAISAAQGSNEQFF.

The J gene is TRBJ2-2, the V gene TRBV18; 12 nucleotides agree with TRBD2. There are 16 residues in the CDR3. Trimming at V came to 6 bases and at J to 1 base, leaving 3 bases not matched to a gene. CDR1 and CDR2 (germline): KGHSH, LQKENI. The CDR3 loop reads CASSRTSGMNTGELFF. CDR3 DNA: TGTGCCAGCTCGCGGACTAGCGGGATGAACACCGGGGAGCTGTTTTTT.

CDR3 coding DNA: TGTGCCAGCAGCGCCCGACAGGGGTTTCGGACCGGGGAGCTGTTTTTT. Residues: CASSARQGFRTGELFF. The chain carries TRBV7-6 and TRBJ2-2; 8 bases map to TRBD1. Germline V gene sequence: CDR1 SGHVS, CDR2 FNYEAQ. V trimming: 5 bases; J trimming: 5 bases; junction bases outside the gene matches: 10. CDR3 length equals 16 residues. The variable domain in full, with the rest retrieved from reference TRBV7-6 and TRBJ2-2, is GAGVSQSPRYKVTKRGQDVALRCDPISGHVSLYWYRQALGQGPEFLTYFNYEAQQDKSGLPNDRFSAERPEGSISTLTIQRTEQRDSAMYRCASSARQGFRTGELFFGEGSRLTVL.

CDR3 DNA sequence: TGCGCCAGCAGCATAACGGGACATCAAGAGACTGAAGCTTTCTTT. Protein: CASSITGHQETEAFF. This rearrangement joins TRBV5-1 to TRBJ1-1; D may be TRBD1 (6 bases). Germline V CDR1 and CDR2: SGHRS, YFSETQ. The CDR3 loop spans 15 amino acids. V was clipped by 4 bases and J by 5 bases, with 18 bases between them.